This T cell receptor beta chain was profiled in a study of blood T cell repertoires in COVID-19. Study information: The study drew acute and convalescent COVID-19 samples from the United States, Italy and Spain. Sample material is recorded as cDNA or gDNA derived from T cells, B-cell-depleted T cells, or PBMCs.

The CDR3 is 17 residues long. V was cut by 5 bases and J by 4 bases, with 24 bases left in between. Per germline, CDR1 MNHEY and CDR2 SVGEGT. Per the authors' pipeline: Scientists estimated how many nucleated cells there were by amplifying reference gene primers. Repertoires were generated with immunoSEQ multiplex PCR, while TCRdb's copy carries only in-frame clones and drops some. The V and J calls and clone size come from that table; D and trimming were worked out from the DNA. The sample holds about 98,000 clones, around 87% seen once. This receptor was identified in a woman aged 45-65 years with COVID-19, enrolled during active disease. V usage is TRBV6-2 or TRBV6-3 and J usage is TRBJ2-7, with a tentative D call TRBD1 (6 bases). The sequenced material came from peripheral blood. This chain's CDR3 is CASSNRGQTRLEYEQYF. Here the CDR3 DNA reads TGTGCCAGCAGTAACAGAGGACAGACCCGACTGGAATACGAGCAGTACTTC.